The 26 T cell receptor beta chains presented below share a single source sample, sequenced in a study of blood T cells in healthy people across ages (dated by TCRdb to the mid-2010s). Libraries were built with 5' RACE. Instrument used: Illumina HiSeq 2500. A second PCR of about 6 to 12 cycles was run with a J-beta primer mix and a sample-barcoded 5' primer. Starting from the raw public reads, TCRdb applied fastp trimming at Q25, assembled clones with MiXCR and retained in-frame beta chains. CDR3 protein duplicates are merged, each entry listing the most common genes and DNA. Present in this sample are about 1.7 million distinct CDR3 sequences, approximately 30% of which were seen just once. The biggest ten clones account for less than 9.5% of the sample. The sample comprised blood. The receptors shown here come from a woman aged 25-40 years in good health.

In its sample, this clonotype was seen many times. V and J are TRBV24-1 and TRBJ2-6; the D gene is possibly TRBD2 (5 bases). This CDR3 comprises 14 residues. Germline CDR1 reads KGHDR; CDR2 reads SFDVKD. The ends were cut back, 5 bases at V and 1 base at J, with 5 bases in the middle. CDR3 loop: CATSGGSGANVLTF. The CDR3 DNA is TGTGCCACCAGTGGAGGGTCTGGGGCCAACGTCCTGACTTTC.

In this sample, this clonotype turned up a few times. This rearrangement joins TRBV20-1 to TRBJ2-5; D might be TRBD2 (6 bases). Trimming stripped 3 bases from V and 4 bases from J, with 18 bases between. This CDR3 contains 15 residues. CDR1 is DFQATT and CDR2 is SNEGSKA in the germline V gene (reference sequence). The CDR3 DNA sequence: TGCAGTGCTAGGAGGGGATCGGGAGAGGGAGAGACCCAGTACTTC. It translates to CSARRGSGEGETQYF.

This chain connects TRBV14 to TRBJ2-4, with D possibly being TRBD1 (6 bases). Germline V gives CDR1 SGHDN, CDR2 FVKESK. V was pared by 7 bases and J by 0 bases, with 16 bases between. The CDR3 consists of 16 residues. The CDR3 is CASNQDTGLAKNIQYF. The CDR3 region has the DNA TGTGCCAGCAACCAGGATACAGGGCTAGCCAAAAACATTCAGTACTTC.

There are many counts of this clonotype. The chain links TRBV4-3 to TRBJ2-1, with D perhaps matching TRBD2 (6 bases). Per the germline V gene, CDR1 is LGHNA and CDR2 is YSLEER. CDR3 length: 14 residues. Trimming cost V 0 bases and J 7 bases, with 10 bases left between them. The CDR3 coding sequence is TGCGCCAGCAGCCAAGACAGGAGCGGGAATGAGCAGTTCTTC. It translates to CASSQDRSGNEQFF.

The chain carries TRBV27 and TRBJ2-3; the D is unclear. The CDR3 is 14 amino acids. Between the trimmed V and J ends, which lost 1 base and 6 bases, there was a span of 11 bases. Germline V gene lookup returns CDR1 MNHEY and CDR2 SMNVEV (reference sequence). CDR3 DNA sequence: TGTGCCAGCAGTTTATGGAATCTCGGGGATACGCAGTATTTT. Translating gives CASSLWNLGDTQYF.

This clonotype turned up a few times. This chain links TRBV6-2 or TRBV6-3 with TRBJ1-1; D remains unclear. CDR3 length equals 15 residues. CDR1 is MNHEY and CDR2 is SVGEGT in the germline V gene. V lost 3 bases, J lost 1 base, and 12 bases lay in between. The CDR3 bases are TGTGCCAGCAGTTATTTCGGACCCTCGAACACTGAAGCTTTCTTT. Protein product: CASSYFGPSNTEAFF.

This clonotype was seen just once. This sequence joins TRBV24-1 and TRBJ2-2; D unclear. V was clipped by 3 bases and J by 4 bases, with 8 bases between them. Germline lookup yields CDR1 KGHDR and CDR2 SFDVKD. The length of the CDR3 is 14 residues. DNA for the CDR3: TGTGCCACCAGTGATCCACAGAGCACCGGGGAGCTGTTTTTT. Translation gives CATSDPQSTGELFF.

CDR3 loop: CASSQSGTEAFF. The DNA for the CDR3 is TGTGCCAGCAGCCAATCGGGCACTGAAGCTTTCTTT. V is TRBV3-1 and J is TRBJ1-1, with D unresolved. The CDR3 extends over 12 amino acids. Per the germline V gene, CDR1 is LGHDT and CDR2 is YNNKEL (reference sequence). Trimming pared 2 bases from V and 4 bases from J, leaving 5 bases between.

This clonotype occurred many times. V is TRBV7-9 and J is TRBJ1-2; D is ambiguous. V lost 5 bases to trimming and J lost 2 bases, with 12 bases between them. Germline V gives CDR1 SEHNR, CDR2 FQNEAQ (reference sequence). The CDR3 is 14 residues long. In DNA, the CDR3 is TGTGCCAGCAGCCGTGCGGGGTCCAACTATGGCTACACCTTC. Its protein product is CASSRAGSNYGYTF.

The rearrangement joins TRBV29-1 to TRBJ2-1; D uncertain. V lost 7 bases and J 0 bases, leaving 16 bases between the germline ends. The CDR3 runs to 15 residues. CDR1 is SQVTM, CDR2 ANQGSEA, per germline. The CDR3 region has the DNA TGCAGCGCCGGAGAAACACCGAGCTCCTACAATGAGCAGTTCTTC. Its translation: CSAGETPSSYNEQFF.

The sample holds a few counts of this clonotype. The genes are TRBV6-2 or TRBV6-3 and TRBJ2-3; 8 bases agree with TRBD2. The CDR3 runs to 15 residues. Unmatched junction bases numbered 7, after V lost 2 bases and J lost 6 bases. Germline loops: CDR1 MNHEY, CDR2 SVGEGT. For the CDR3, the DNA is TGTGCCAGCAGTTACGGACTAGCTGAAGGGGATACGCAGTATTTT. As protein: CASSYGLAEGDTQYF.

This clonotype has ten or more counts. The chain couples TRBV24-1 to TRBJ2-1; D might be TRBD2 (5 bases). Deletions cut 5 bases from V and 8 bases from J, with 6 bases between. This CDR3 spans 11 amino acids. Per germline, CDR1 KGHDR and CDR2 SFDVKD. CDR3 DNA sequence: TGTGCCACCAGTGCCGGGGATGAGCAGTTCTTC. Its protein is CATSAGDEQFF.

The V and J genes are TRBV2 and TRBJ2-7; TRBD2 agrees at 9 bases. This CDR3 has 17 amino acids. Per the germline V gene, CDR1 is SNHLY and CDR2 is FYNNEI. Trimming took 0 bases from V and 5 from J; bases not matched to a gene: 11. CDR3 in DNA: TGTGCCAGCAGTGAAGCGCTTGAGCTAGCGGGATTGGACGAGCAGTACTTC. Protein sequence: CASSEALELAGLDEQYF. Full variable domain (outside the CDR3, taken from reference TRBV2 and TRBJ2-7): EPEVTQTPSHQVTQMGQEVILRCVPISNHLYFYWYRQILGQKVEFLVSFYNNEISEKSEIFDDQFSVERPDGSNFTLKIRSTKLEDSAMYFCASSEALELAGLDEQYFGPGTRLTVT.

The V call is TRBV12-3 or TRBV12-4, the J call TRBJ1-2, with D possibly TRBD1 on 5 matching bases. The V gene lost 7 bases and the J gene lost 4 bases, with 13 bases spanning the gap. The CDR3 loop spans 13 amino acids. The CDR3 nucleotides read TGTGCCAGCACCCCAGGGATAAGCTATGGCTACACCTTC. Translation gives CASTPGISYGYTF.

This clonotype occurred a few times. The chain joins TRBV2 to TRBJ2-7; tentatively, D is TRBD1 or TRBD2 (7 bases each). V was cut by 11 bases and J by 2 bases, with 13 bases left in between. The CDR3 spans 12 residues. Germline lookup yields CDR1 SNHLY and CDR2 FYNNEI. The DNA for the CDR3 is TGTGCCGCCAGGGGGGGAACCTACGAGCAGTACTTC. Its translation: CAARGGTYEQYF.

The chain carries TRBV29-1 and TRBJ1-1, with D tentatively TRBD1 (6 bases). Germline V gene sequence: CDR1 SQVTM, CDR2 ANQGSEA. The CDR3 totals 12 residues. With 6 bases removed from V and 4 bases from J, the gap between germline ends came to 12 bases. The CDR3 DNA reads as TGCAGCGTAGCCGCGGGGGCCACTGAAGCTTTCTTT. It specifies CSVAAGATEAFF.

The chain recombines TRBV29-1 with TRBJ2-2; the D gene is possibly TRBD2 (6 bases). Germline CDR1 is SQVTM and CDR2 is ANQGSEA. The V and J ends lost 4 bases and 2 bases respectively, with 20 bases between them. The CDR3 runs to 17 residues. CDR3: CSVGTTTGTLNTGELFF. Here the CDR3 DNA reads TGCAGCGTTGGGACAACTACCGGGACTCTAAACACCGGGGAGCTGTTTTTT.

The chain combines TRBV11-2 with TRBJ1-2, with D possibly matching TRBD1 (5 bases). The germline V and J ends were trimmed by 3 bases and 4 bases, with 12 bases remaining between them. The CDR3 is 14 amino acids. The germline gives CDR1 SGHAT, CDR2 FQNNGV. The CDR3 spells CASSFGGPSYGYTF. CDR3 nucleotide sequence: TGTGCCAGCAGCTTTGGGGGTCCGAGCTATGGCTACACCTTC.

With respect to this clonotype: Just one base apart from a much larger clone, this may be a read error. The CDR3 does not close with the conserved phenylalanine or tryptophan, likely indicating a read error. The chain uses TRBV6-2 or TRBV6-3 and TRBJ2-7, with 12 bases that match TRBD2. Germline CDR1 and CDR2: MNHEY and SVGEGT. The CDR3 totals 16 residues. J gave up 0 bases and V 6 bases, and 6 bases lay outside the gene matches. The CDR3 region is CASSSLAGGPSYEQYY. CDR3 sequence (DNA): TGTGCCAGCAGCTCACTAGCGGGGGGCCCCTCCTACGAGCAGTACTAC.

This clonotype was counted ten times or more. V and J are TRBV6-2 or TRBV6-3 and TRBJ2-5; 8 bases line up with TRBD2. Germline values: CDR1 MNHEY, CDR2 SVGEGT. V lost 5 bases and J lost 5; bases outside the gene matches: 4. The CDR3 totals 13 residues. The CDR3 DNA follows: TGTGCCAGCAGTCGTAGCGGGGTGGAGACCCAGTACTTC. Protein sequence: CASSRSGVETQYF.

This clonotype was seen many times. The chain links TRBV2 to TRBJ2-1; D is undetermined. V gave up 10 bases and J gave up 8 bases, with 12 bases separating them. Germline V gene sequence: CDR1 SNHLY, CDR2 FYNNEI. The CDR3 extends over 11 amino acids. The CDR3 loop reads CATLSGDEQFF. The CDR3 bases are TGTGCCACCCTGTCTGGGGATGAGCAGTTCTTC.

This clonotype came up many times. The junction departs from the called germline gene at one end, perhaps through a read error. The chain has TRBV12-3 or TRBV12-4 and TRBJ2-4; TRBD1 matches at 9 bases. There are 14 residues in the CDR3. The CDR3 protein is CASSLGQGKNIQYF. CDR3 DNA: TGTGCCAGCAGCTTAGGACAGGGGAAAAACATTCAGTACTTC.

This clonotype has only a few counts. The chain is built from TRBV5-1 and TRBJ2-7, with D uncertain. Germline CDR1 is SGHRS and CDR2 is YFSETQ. The CDR3 sequence is 13 residues long. The V and J ends lost 6 bases and 2 bases respectively, with 12 bases between them. The CDR3 nucleotides read TGCGCCAGCAATCCCGGCACAGCCTACGAGCAGTACTTC. Amino acids: CASNPGTAYEQYF. Combining the CDR3 with reference TRBV5-1 and TRBJ2-7 gives the whole variable domain KAGVTQTPRYLIKTRGQQVTLSCSPISGHRSVSWYQQTPGQGLQFLFEYFSETQRNKGNFPGRFSGRQFSNSRSEMNVSTLELGDSALYLCASNPGTAYEQYFGPGTRLTVT.

This chain joins TRBV7-9 and TRBJ2-3; D remains unclear. The germline V and J ends were trimmed by 7 bases and 4 bases, with 18 bases remaining between them. The CDR3 has 15 amino acids. CDR1 is SEHNR, CDR2 FQNEAQ, per germline (reference sequence). This CDR3 is CASTRLETPADTQYF. Here the CDR3 DNA reads TGTGCCAGCACCCGATTAGAGACCCCCGCAGATACGCAGTATTTT. The full variable domain, with the rest looked up from reference TRBV7-9 and TRBJ2-3, is DTGVSQNPRHKITKRGQNVTFRCDPISEHNRLYWYRQTLGQGPEFLTYFQNEAQLEKSRLLSDRFSAERPKGSFSTLEIQRTEQGDSAMYLCASTRLETPADTQYFGPGTRLTVL.

This clonotype has a handful of counts. The chain is built from TRBV7-9 and TRBJ1-4; 7 bases map to TRBD1. Unmatched junction bases numbered 10, after V lost 4 bases and J lost 8 bases. Germline V gene sequence: CDR1 SEHNR, CDR2 FQNEAQ (reference sequence). The CDR3 runs to 15 residues. The CDR3 nucleotides read TGTGCCAGCAGCTCCGGACAGGACGTTGGGGAAAAACTGTTTTTT. Its translation is CASSSGQDVGEKLFF.

V is TRBV24-1 and J is TRBJ1-4, with D unclear. V lost 3 bases to trimming and J lost 7 bases, with 14 bases between them. The CDR3 loop spans 15 amino acids. Germline loops: CDR1 KGHDR, CDR2 SFDVKD. CDR3 sequence (DNA): TGTGCCACCAGTGATGGGCTGGGGTCGAGTGAAAAACTGTTTTTT. Translated: CATSDGLGSSEKLFF.